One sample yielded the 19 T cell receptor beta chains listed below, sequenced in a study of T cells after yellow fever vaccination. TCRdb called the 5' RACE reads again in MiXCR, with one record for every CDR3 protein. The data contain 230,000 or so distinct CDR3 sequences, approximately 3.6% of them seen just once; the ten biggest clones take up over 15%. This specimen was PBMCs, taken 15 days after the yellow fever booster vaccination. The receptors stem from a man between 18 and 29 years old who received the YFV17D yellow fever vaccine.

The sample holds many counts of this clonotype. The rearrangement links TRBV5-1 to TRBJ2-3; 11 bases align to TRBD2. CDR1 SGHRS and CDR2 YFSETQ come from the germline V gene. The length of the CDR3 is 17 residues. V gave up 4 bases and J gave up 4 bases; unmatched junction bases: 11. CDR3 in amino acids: CASSKYLSGGAADTQYF. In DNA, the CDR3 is TGCGCCAGCAGCAAATACCTTAGCGGGGGGGCCGCAGATACGCAGTATTTT.

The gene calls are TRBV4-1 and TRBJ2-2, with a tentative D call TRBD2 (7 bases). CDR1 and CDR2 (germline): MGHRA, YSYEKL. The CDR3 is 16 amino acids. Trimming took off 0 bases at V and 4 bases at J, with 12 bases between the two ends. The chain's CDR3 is CASSQETGGGTGELFF. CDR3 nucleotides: TGCGCCAGCAGCCAAGAAACGGGGGGCGGCACCGGGGAGCTGTTTTTT.

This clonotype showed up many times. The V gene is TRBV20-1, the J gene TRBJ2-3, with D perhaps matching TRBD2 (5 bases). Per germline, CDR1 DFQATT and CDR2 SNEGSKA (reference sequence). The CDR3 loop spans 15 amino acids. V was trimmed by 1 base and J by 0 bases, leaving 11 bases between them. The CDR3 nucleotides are TGCAGTGCTAGAGCCCACGGGGATAGCACAGATACGCAGTATTTT. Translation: CSARAHGDSTDTQYF.

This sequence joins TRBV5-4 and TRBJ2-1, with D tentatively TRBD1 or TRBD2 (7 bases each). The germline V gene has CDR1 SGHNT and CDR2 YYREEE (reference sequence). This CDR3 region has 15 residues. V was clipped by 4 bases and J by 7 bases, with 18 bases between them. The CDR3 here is CASSTPGGRENEQFF. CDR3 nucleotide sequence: TGTGCCAGCAGCACTCCAGGGGGGAGGGAGAATGAGCAGTTCTTC.

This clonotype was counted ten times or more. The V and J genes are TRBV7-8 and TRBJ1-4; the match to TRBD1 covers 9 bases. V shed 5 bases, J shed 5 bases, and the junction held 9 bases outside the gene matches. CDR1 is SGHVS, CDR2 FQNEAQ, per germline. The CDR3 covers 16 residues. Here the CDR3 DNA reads TGTGCCAGCAGCGAAACAGGGGGCCGGATGAATGAAAAACTGTTTTTT. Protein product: CASSETGGRMNEKLFF.

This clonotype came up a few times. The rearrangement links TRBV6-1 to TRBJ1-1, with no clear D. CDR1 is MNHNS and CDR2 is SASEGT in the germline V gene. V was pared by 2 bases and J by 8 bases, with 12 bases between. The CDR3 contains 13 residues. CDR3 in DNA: TGTGCCAGCAGTGAATCGGTTAAAGGAGAAGCTTTCTTT. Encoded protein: CASSESVKGEAFF.

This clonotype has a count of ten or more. CDR3 DNA sequence: TGTGCCAGCAGCTTGGAGTACGGGCAGACAGGCAATGAGCAGTTCTTC. This gives the protein CASSLEYGQTGNEQFF. The rearrangement joins TRBV5-5 to TRBJ2-1; the D gene is possibly TRBD1 (6 bases). Trimming cost V 0 bases and J 6 bases, with 16 bases left between them. Looked up from germline, CDR1 is SGHKS and CDR2 is YYEKEE (reference sequence). The CDR3 length is 16 residues.

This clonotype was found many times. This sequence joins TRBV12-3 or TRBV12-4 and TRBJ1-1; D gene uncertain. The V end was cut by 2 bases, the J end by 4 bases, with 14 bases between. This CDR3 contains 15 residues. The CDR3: CASSLQAGGITEAFF. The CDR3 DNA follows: TGTGCCAGCAGTTTACAGGCAGGCGGGATCACTGAAGCTTTCTTT.

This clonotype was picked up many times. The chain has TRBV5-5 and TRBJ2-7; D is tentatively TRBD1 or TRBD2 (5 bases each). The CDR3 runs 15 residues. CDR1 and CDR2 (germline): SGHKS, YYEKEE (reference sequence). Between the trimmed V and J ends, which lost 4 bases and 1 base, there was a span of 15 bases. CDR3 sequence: CASSRTGTESYEQYV. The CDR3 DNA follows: TGTGCCAGCAGCAGAACCGGGACGGAATCCTACGAGCAGTACGTC.

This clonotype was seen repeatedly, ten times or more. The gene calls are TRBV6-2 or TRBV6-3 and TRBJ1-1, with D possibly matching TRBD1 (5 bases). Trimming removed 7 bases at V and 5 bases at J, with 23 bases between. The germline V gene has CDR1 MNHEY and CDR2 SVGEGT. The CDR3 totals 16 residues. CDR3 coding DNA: TGTGCCAGCATAACAATAAGACAGACCGCGAGAACTGAAGCTTTCTTT. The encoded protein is CASITIRQTARTEAFF.

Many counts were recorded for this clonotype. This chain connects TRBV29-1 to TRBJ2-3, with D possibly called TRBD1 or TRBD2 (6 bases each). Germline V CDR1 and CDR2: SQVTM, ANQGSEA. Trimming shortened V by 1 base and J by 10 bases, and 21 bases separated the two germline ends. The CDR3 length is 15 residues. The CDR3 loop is CSVEVGRGGPQAQYF. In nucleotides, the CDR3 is TGCAGCGTTGAAGTGGGCAGGGGAGGCCCCCAGGCGCAGTATTTT.

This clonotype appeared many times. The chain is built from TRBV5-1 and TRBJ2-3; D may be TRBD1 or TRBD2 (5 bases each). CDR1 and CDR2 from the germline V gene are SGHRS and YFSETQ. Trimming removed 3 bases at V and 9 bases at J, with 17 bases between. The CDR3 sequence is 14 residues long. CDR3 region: CASSYTGTQPTQYF. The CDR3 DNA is TGCGCCAGCAGCTACACCGGGACCCAACCGACGCAGTATTTT.

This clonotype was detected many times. The CDR3 DNA reads TGTGCCAGCAGCTTAGACAGGGAAAGCACAGATACGCAGTATTTT. Residues: CASSLDRESTDTQYF. V usage is TRBV11-2 and J usage is TRBJ2-3; tentatively, D is TRBD1 (5 bases). The V gene lost 0 bases and the J gene lost 0 bases, with 7 bases spanning the gap. Germline V gene data show CDR1 as SGHAT and CDR2 as FQNNGV. The CDR3 runs 15 residues.

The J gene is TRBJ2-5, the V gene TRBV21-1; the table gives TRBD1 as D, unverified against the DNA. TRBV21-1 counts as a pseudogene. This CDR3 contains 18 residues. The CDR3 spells CASSKEYRGQGSQETQYF. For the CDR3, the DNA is TGTGCCAGCAGCAAAGAGTATAGAGGACAGGGATCCCAAGAGACCCAGTACTTC.

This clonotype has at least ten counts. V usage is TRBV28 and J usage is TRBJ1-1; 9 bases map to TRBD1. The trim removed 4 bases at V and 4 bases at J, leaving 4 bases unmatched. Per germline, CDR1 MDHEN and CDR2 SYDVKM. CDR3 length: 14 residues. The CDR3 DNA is TGTGCCAGCAGTTCGGGACAGGGATTCACTGAAGCTTTCTTT. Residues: CASSSGQGFTEAFF.

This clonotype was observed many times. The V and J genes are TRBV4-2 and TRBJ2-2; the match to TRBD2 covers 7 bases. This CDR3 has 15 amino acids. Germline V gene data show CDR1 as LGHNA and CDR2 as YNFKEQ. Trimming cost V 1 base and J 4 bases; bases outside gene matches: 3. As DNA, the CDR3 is TGTGCCAGCAGCCAAGTTCTAGCGGTCACCGGGGAGCTGTTTTTT. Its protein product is CASSQVLAVTGELFF.

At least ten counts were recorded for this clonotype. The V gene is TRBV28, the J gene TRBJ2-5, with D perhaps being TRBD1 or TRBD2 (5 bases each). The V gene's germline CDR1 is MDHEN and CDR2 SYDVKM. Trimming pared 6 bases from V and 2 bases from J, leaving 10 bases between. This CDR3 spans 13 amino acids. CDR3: CASRGVVQETQYF. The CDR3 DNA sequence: TGTGCCAGCAGGGGGGTTGTGCAAGAGACCCAGTACTTC.

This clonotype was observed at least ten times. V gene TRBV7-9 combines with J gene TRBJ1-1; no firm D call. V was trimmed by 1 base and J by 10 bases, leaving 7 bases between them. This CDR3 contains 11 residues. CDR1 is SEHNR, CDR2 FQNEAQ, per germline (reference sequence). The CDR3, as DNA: TGTGCCAGCAGCTTAGTGACGGGAGCTTTCTTT. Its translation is CASSLVTGAFF. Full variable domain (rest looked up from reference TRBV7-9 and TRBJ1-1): DTGVSQNPRHKITKRGQNVTFRCDPISEHNRLYWYRQTLGQGPEFLTYFQNEAQLEKSRLLSDRFSAERPKGSFSTLEIQRTEQGDSAMYLCASSLVTGAFFGQGTRLTVV.

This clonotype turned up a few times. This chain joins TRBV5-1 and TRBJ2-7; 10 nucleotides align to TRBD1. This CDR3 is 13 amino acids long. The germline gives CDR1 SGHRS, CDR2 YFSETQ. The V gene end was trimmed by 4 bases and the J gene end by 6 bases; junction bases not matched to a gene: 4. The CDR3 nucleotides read TGCGCCAGCAGCCTCGGACAGGGGGTCGAGCAGTACTTC. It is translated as CASSLGQGVEQYF.